Included here is one TCR beta chain sequence, with context. The data derive from a study of shared T cell receptors in the human thymus. Clones were read by immunoSEQ multiplex PCR, and TCRdb kept only the in-frame ones, dropping some. The data contain about 660,000 clones, roughly 90% of them seen just once; the ten biggest clones take up 0.01%. V was cut by 1 base and J by 0 bases, with 10 bases left in between. CDR3 size: 17 residues. Looked up from germline, CDR1 is SGHVS and CDR2 is FQNEAQ. These same records also appear under a second study, on human thymus T cells. This second report adds: From resections taken during corrective heart surgery, the thymus tissue was obtained.

V is TRBV7-8 and J is TRBJ2-6; D may be TRBD2 (5 bases). The TCR comes from a boy younger than two with a congenital heart defect. Source material: thymocytes. The CDR3 sequence: CASSLGGGNSGANVLTF. The CDR3 coding sequence is TGTGCCAGCAGCTTAGGAGGAGGAAACTCTGGGGCCAACGTCCTGACTTTC.